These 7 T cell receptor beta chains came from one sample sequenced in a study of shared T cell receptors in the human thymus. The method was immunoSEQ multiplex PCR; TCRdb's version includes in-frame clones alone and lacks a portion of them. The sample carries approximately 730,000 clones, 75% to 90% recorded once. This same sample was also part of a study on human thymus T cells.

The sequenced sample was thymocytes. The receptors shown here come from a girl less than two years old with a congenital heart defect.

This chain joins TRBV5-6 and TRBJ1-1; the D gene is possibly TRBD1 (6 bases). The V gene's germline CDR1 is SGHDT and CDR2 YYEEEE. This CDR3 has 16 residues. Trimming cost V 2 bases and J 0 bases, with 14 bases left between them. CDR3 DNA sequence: TGTGCCAGCAGCTTCACAGGGAGGGGAATGAACACTGAAGCTTTCTTT. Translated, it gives CASSFTGRGMNTEAFF.

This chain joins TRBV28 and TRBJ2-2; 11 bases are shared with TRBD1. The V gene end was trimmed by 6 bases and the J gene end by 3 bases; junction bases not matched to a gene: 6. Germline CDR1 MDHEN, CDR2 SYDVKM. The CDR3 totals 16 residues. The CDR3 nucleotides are TGTGCCAGCAGCGCCGGACAGGGGGCTGACACCGGGGAGCTGTTTTTT. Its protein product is CASSAGQGADTGELFF.

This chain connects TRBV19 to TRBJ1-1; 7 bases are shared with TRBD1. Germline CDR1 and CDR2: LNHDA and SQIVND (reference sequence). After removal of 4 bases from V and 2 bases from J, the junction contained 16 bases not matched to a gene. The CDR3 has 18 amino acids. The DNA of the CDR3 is TGTGCCAGTAGTACCCAGAATAGACAGGGAACACCAAACACTGAAGCTTTCTTT. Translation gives CASSTQNRQGTPNTEAFF. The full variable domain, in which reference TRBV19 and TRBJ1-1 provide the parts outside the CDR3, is DGGITQSPKYLFRKEGQNVTLSCEQNLNHDAMYWYRQDPGQGLRLIYYSQIVNDFQKGDIAEGYSVSREKKESFPLTVTSAQKNPTAFYLCASSTQNRQGTPNTEAFFGQGTRLTVV.

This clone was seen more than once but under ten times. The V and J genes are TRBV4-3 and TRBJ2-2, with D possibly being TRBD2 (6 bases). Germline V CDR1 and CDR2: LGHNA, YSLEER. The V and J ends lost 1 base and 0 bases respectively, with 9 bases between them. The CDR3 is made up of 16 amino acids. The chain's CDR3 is CASSQGSGANTGELFF. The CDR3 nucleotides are TGCGCCAGCAGCCAAGGTTCGGGAGCGAACACCGGGGAGCTGTTTTTT.

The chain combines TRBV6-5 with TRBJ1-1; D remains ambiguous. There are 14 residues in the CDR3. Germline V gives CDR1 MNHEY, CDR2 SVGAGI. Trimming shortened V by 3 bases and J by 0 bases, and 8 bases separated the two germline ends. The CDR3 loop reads CASSYLALNTEAFF. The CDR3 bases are TGTGCCAGCAGTTATCTGGCCTTGAACACTGAAGCTTTCTTT.

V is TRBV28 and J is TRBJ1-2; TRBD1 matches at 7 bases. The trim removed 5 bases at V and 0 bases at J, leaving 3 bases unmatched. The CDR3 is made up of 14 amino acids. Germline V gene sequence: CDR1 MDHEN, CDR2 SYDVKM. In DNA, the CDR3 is TGTGCCAGCAGTGGGACAGCCCCTAACTATGGCTACACCTTC. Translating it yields CASSGTAPNYGYTF.

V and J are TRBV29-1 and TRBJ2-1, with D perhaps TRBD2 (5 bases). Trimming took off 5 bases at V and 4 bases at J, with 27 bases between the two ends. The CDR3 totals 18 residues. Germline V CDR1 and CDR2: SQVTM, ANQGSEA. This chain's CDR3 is CSVLPGGLARWRYNEQFF. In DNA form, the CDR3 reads TGCAGCGTTTTGCCGGGTGGGCTAGCCCGATGGCGGTACAATGAGCAGTTCTTC.